This record covers a single T cell receptor (beta chain). What it binds is unknown. This entry comes from a study of cytomegalovirus exposure and HLA in healthy donors. Study-level information: Genetic ancestry analysis placed around 76% of the 400 or so donors that were genotyped in the Caucasian-associated cluster. Study results and caveats: Several top significant clusters appeared, in a later analysis, to be linked to common viral pathogens. Highly shared sequence variants in one cluster were likely a sequencing artifact.

PCR primers comprised 60 Vbeta and 13 Jbeta primers. The repertoire was sequenced with immunoSEQ multiplex PCR; TCRdb's copy has only in-frame clones and lacks some. Altogether about 150,000 clones are present, roughly 80% being singletons, with the ten largest covering over 6%. Material: PBMCs. This sequence originates from a man aged 30 to 45 in good health and CMV-seropositive.

For the CDR3, the DNA is TGTGCCAGCAGCCTTGGAGGGCCAGGGGAGACCCAGTACTTC. This gives the protein CASSLGGPGETQYF. The chain combines TRBV5-6 with TRBJ2-5; tentatively, D is TRBD2 (6 bases). The CDR3 contains 14 residues. Between the trimmed V and J ends, which lost 4 bases and 5 bases, there was a span of 15 bases. Per the germline V gene, CDR1 is SGHDT and CDR2 is YYEEEE.